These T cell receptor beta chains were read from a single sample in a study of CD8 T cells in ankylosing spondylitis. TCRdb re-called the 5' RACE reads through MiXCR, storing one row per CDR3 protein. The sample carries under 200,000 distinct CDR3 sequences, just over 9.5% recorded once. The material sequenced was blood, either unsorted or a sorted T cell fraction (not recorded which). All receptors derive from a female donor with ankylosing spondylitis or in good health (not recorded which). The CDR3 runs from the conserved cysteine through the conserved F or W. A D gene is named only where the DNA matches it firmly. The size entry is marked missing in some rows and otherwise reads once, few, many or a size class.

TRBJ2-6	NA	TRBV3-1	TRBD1	TGTGCCAGCAGCCAAGAGACAGGGCCAGGGGCCAACGTCCTGACTTTC	CASSQETGPGANVLTF
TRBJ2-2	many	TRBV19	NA	TGTGCCAGTAGTATAGATTGGACTACGAACACCGGGGAGCTGTTTTTT	CASSIDWTTNTGELFF
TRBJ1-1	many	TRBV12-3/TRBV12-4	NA	TGTGCCATCGTACAGGGATCAGGTGAAGCTTTCTTT	CAIVQGSGEAFF
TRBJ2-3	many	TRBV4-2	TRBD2	TGTGCCAGCAGATTGACTGCCGGGACTAGCAATACGCAGTATTTT	CASRLTAGTSNTQYF
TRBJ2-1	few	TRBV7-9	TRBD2	TGTGCCAGCAGCAAAGCCGGGACTAGCAATGAGCAGTTCTTC	CASSKAGTSNEQFF
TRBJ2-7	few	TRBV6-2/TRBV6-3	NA	TGTGCCAGCAGTTACCTTCAAAGACCGACTTACGAGCAGTACTTC	CASSYLQRPTYEQYF
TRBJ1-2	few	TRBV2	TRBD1	TGTGCCAGCAGCCCAGGGGGCGCGGATGGCTACACCTTC	CASSPGGADGYTF
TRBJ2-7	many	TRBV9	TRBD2	TGTGCCAGCAGCTTCAGCGGGAGGGTCCACGAGCAGTACTTC	CASSFSGRVHEQYF
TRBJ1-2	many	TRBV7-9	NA	TGTGCCAGCAGCCTCTCTGGCTATGGCTACACCTTC	CASSLSGYGYTF
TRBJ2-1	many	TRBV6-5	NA	TGTGCCAGCAGTTCTGCAGGGATCCCCTACAATGAGCAGTTCTTC	CASSSAGIPYNEQFF
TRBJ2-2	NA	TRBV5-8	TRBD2	TGTGCCAGCAGCTTGGCCCCAGCGGGGGCAGGGACCGGGGAGCTGTTTTTT	CASSLAPAGAGTGELFF
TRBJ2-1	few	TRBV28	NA	TGTGCCAGCAGTTTATGGGTAGCCGGGAGCTCCTACAATGAGCAGTTCTTC	CASSLWVAGSSYNEQFF
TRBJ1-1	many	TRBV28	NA	TGTGCCAGCAGTTCTCGGGGCACAGGGATCACTGAAGCTTTCTTT	CASSSRGTGITEAFF
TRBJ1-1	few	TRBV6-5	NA	TGTGCCAGCAGTTCGTTTGACCGGAACACTGAAGCTTTCTTT	CASSSFDRNTEAFF
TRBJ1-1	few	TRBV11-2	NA	TGTGCCAGCTTTTCCGACGATATTGAAGCTTTCTTT	CASFSDDIEAFF
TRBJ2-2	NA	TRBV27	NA	TGTGCCAGCAGTTTATCCCCCGCCCCGACCGGGGAGCTGTTTTTT	CASSLSPAPTGELFF
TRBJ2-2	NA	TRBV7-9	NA	TGTGCCAGGAGTAGGGAAACCGGGGAGCTGTTTTTT	CARSRETGELFF
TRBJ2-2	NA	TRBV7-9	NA	TGTGCCAGCAGCCGCGTGGCGGGACACACCGGGGAGCTGTTTTTT	CASSRVAGHTGELFF
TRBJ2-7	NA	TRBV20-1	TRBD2	TGCAGTGCTTCTAGCGGGGTATCCTACGAGCAGTACTTC	CSASSGVSYEQYF
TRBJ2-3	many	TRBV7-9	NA	TGTGCCAGCAGCTTAGGGCCCTATAAGGAAGGTCCGAATTTT	CASSLGPYKEGPNF
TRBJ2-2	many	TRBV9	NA	TGTGCCAGCAGCGTACGGTCCGGGGAGCTGTTTTTT	CASSVRSGELFF
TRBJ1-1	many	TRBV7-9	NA	TGTGCCAGCACCCCAGGGTCACGGGCTGAAGCTTTCTTT	CASTPGSRAEAFF
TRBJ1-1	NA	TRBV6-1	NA	TGTGCCAGCAGTCCAGACACGAACACTGAAGCTTTCTTT	CASSPDTNTEAFF
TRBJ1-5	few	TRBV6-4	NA	TGTGCCAGCTTCTTCCAGCCCCAGCATTTT	CASFFQPQHF
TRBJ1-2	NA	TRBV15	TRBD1	TGTGCCACCAGCAGAAGCGCCGGGACAGAAGGGTATGGCTACACCTTC	CATSRSAGTEGYGYTF
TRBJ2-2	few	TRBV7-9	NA	TGTGCCAGCAGCCCCCCTCTGGGGGCGGGCACCGGGGAGCTGTTTTTT	CASSPPLGAGTGELFF
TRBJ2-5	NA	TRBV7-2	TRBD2	TGTGCCAGCAGCTTAGTAATGGCTAGCGGGTACCAAGAGACCCAGTACTTC	CASSLVMASGYQETQYF
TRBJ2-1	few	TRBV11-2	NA	TGTGCCAGCAGCCGACCTGAGGGGTCCTACAATGAGCAGTTCTTC	CASSRPEGSYNEQFF
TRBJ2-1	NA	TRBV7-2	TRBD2	TGTGCCAGCAGCCCCTGGGGGGAGGGCCGCGAGGGGCAGTTCTTC	CASSPWGEGREGQFF
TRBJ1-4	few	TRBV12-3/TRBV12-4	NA	TGTGCCAGCAGTTTAGGTGGCTCTGAAAAACTGTTTTTT	CASSLGGSEKLFF
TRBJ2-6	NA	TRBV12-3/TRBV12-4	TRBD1	TGTACCTGCAGTGCAGTCGGACAGGAAAGCTCTGGGGCCAACGTCCTGACTTTC	CTCSAVGQESSGANVLTF
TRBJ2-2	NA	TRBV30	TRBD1	TGTGCCTGGAGTGACGAGACAGGGGAAATCTGGGAGCTGTTTTTT	CAWSDETGEIWELFF
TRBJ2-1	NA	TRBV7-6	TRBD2	TGTGCCAGCAGCTCTACTAGCGGGGCATACAATGAGCAGTTCTTC	CASSSTSGAYNEQFF
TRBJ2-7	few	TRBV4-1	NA	TGCGCCAGCAGCGCCGGTCCCCGGGACTACGAGCAGTACTTC	CASSAGPRDYEQYF
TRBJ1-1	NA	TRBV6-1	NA	TGTGCCACAAAATGGGGGGGGAATGAAGCTTTCTTT	CATKWGGNEAFF
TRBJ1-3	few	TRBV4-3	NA	TGCGCCAGCAGCCAAGATCGGACACCCTACTCTGGAAACACCATATATTTT	CASSQDRTPYSGNTIYF
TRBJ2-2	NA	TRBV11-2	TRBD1	TGTGCCAGCAGCTTAGGGCCGGGACAGGGAGCCGGGGAGCTGTTTTTT	CASSLGPGQGAGELFF
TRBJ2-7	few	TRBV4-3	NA	TGCGCCAGCAGCCAAGTTCGGGGGAGGGAGCAGTACTTC	CASSQVRGREQYF
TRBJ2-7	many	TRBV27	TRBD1	TGTGCCAGCAGTCCCGGGACAGCCTACGAGCAGTACTTC	CASSPGTAYEQYF
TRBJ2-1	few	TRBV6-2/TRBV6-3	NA	TGTGCCAGCAATTTGGGACCCGTGAGGGATGAGCAGTTCTTC	CASNLGPVRDEQFF
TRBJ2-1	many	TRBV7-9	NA	TGTGCCAGCAGCTATGAACTAGCGAAGGGGGGTGAGCAGTTCTTC	CASSYELAKGGEQFF
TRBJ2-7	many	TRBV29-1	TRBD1	TGCAGCGTCGCGGACAGGGCGGACGAGCAGTACTTC	CSVADRADEQYF
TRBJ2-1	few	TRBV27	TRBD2	TGTGCCAGCAGTCGTAGCGGGATAGGATACAATGAGCAGTTCTTC	CASSRSGIGYNEQFF
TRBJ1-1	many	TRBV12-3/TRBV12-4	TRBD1	TGTGCCAGCAGTTCCTCCTCTCAGGGGGGGAGCACTGAAGCTTTCTTT	CASSSSSQGGSTEAFF
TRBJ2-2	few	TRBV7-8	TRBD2	TGTGCCAGCACCATTCTTCTCTCTAGCGGGAGGGAAGACACCGGGGAGCTGTTTTTT	CASTILLSSGREDTGELFF
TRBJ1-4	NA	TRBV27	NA	TGTGCCAGCAGTTTGAAGAGAACAACAACTAATGAAAAACTGTTTTTT	CASSLKRTTTNEKLFF
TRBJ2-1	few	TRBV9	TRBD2	TGTGCCAGCAGCGACGGGACTAGCGGGAGGGCCGAGTACAATGAGCAGTTCTTC	CASSDGTSGRAEYNEQFF
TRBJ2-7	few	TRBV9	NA	TGTGCCAGCAGCGAAGGCTCGGGCGAGCAGTACTTC	CASSEGSGEQYF
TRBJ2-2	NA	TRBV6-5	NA	TGTGCCAGCAGTTACCGGTCGGGACACCCGAACACCGGGGAGCTGTTTTTT	CASSYRSGHPNTGELFF
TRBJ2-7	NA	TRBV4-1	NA	TGCGCCAGCAGCGAAGTTTCCGGGACTTCCAACTACGAGCAGTACTTC	CASSEVSGTSNYEQYF
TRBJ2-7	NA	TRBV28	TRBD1	TGTGCCAGCAGGTTTCAGGGGGCGGACGAGCAGTACTTC	CASRFQGADEQYF
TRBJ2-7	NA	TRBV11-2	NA	TGTGCCAGCAGCTACCAACAGGGGACTCACGAGCAGTACTTC	CASSYQQGTHEQYF
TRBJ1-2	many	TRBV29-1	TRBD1	TGCAGCGTTGAAGTTCCAGGGGGCTCTGGCTACACCTTC	CSVEVPGGSGYTF
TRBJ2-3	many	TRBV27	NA	TGTGCCAGCAGTTTATCGATTTTAACAGATACGCAGTATTTT	CASSLSILTDTQYF